The 18 T cell receptor beta chains given below trace back to one sample, sequenced in a study of identical twins. Each CDR3 protein gets one entry after TCRdb re-called the 5' RACE reads with MiXCR. In the table there are about 470,000 distinct CDR3 sequences, roughly a quarter of which are singletons. These data also formed part of another study, on T cells expressing NK-cell markers.

The sample consisted of CD4+ T cells sorted from blood. The receptors derive from a woman aged 18-29 years in good health.

This clonotype was observed a handful of times. The gene calls are TRBV4-1 and TRBJ2-3, with TRBD2 identical over 12 bases. In germline, CDR1 is MGHRA, CDR2 YSYEKL. This CDR3 contains 17 residues. Trimming at V came to 1 base and at J to 6 bases, leaving 8 bases not matched to a gene. CDR3 nucleotide sequence: TGCGCCAGCAGCCAAGGTCGACTAGCGGGGGCGGGGGATACGCAGTATTTT. Encoded protein: CASSQGRLAGAGDTQYF.

This clonotype was observed a handful of times. V is TRBV7-9 and J is TRBJ2-2; D call uncertain. Germline V CDR1 and CDR2: SEHNR, FQNEAQ (reference sequence). The CDR3 length is 13 residues. The V gene lost 3 bases and the J gene lost 6 bases, with 8 bases spanning the gap. CDR3 nucleotides: TGTGCCAGCAGCTTGATAAGAGCCGGGGAGCTGTTTTTT. As protein: CASSLIRAGELFF.

This clonotype has at least ten counts. This sequence joins TRBV5-1 and TRBJ1-2; D ambiguous. The V end lost 0 bases, the J end lost 2 bases, and 8 bases lay between the germline ends. From germline, CDR1 is SGHRS and CDR2 YFSETQ. This CDR3 comprises 14 residues. The DNA for the CDR3 is TGCGCCAGCAGCTTGGCGGCTCAAAACTATGGCTACACCTTC. Amino acid sequence: CASSLAAQNYGYTF.

The chain employs TRBV6-2 or TRBV6-3 and TRBJ2-1; the D gene is possibly TRBD2 (5 bases). V was shortened by 4 bases and J by 6 bases, with 22 bases between the two germline ends. This CDR3 has 17 residues. Per the germline V gene, CDR1 is MNHEY and CDR2 is SVGEGT. The CDR3 reads CASSFELGDRYFNEQFF. The CDR3 DNA is TGTGCCAGCAGTTTCGAACTAGGAGATCGATACTTCAATGAGCAGTTCTTC.

This clonotype has more than one count but fewer than ten. The chain is built from TRBV6-1 and TRBJ2-1; 7 positions agree with TRBD2. CDR1 is MNHNS, CDR2 SASEGT, per germline. This CDR3 is 14 amino acids long. V gave up 7 bases and J gave up 5 bases; unmatched junction bases: 8. CDR3 in DNA: TGTGCCAGCAAGGAGGGCGGGGGAAACAATGAGCAGTTCTTC. It specifies CASKEGGGNNEQFF.

This clonotype has a handful of counts. CDR3 DNA: TGTGCCAGCAGCTTAGGTAGCGGGGACTACACCGGGGAGCTGTTTTTT. Its translation is CASSLGSGDYTGELFF. The chain links TRBV11-2 to TRBJ2-2; 8 bases align to TRBD2. The CDR3 is made up of 16 amino acids. With 1 base clipped from V and 3 bases from J, the junction kept 4 bases outside the gene matches. CDR1 and CDR2 (germline): SGHAT, FQNNGV.

This clonotype was counted a few times. This rearrangement joins TRBV12-3 or TRBV12-4 to TRBJ2-1; 13 bases map to TRBD2. The CDR3 has 17 residues. Unmatched junction bases numbered 11, after V lost 5 bases and J lost 7 bases. The CDR3, as DNA: TGTGCCAGCAGTACACGGACTAGCGGGAGTTCGAGAAATGAGCAGTTCTTC. Encoded protein: CASSTRTSGSSRNEQFF.

CDR3 DNA: TGTGCCAGCAGACCGGACCAGGGGTGGGAAAAACTGTTTTTT. It encodes CASRPDQGWEKLFF. The chain couples TRBV6-1 to TRBJ1-4, with a possible D match to TRBD1 (6 bases). The V end lost 6 bases, the J end lost 8 bases, and 16 bases lay between the germline ends. Germline V CDR1 and CDR2: MNHNS, SASEGT. The CDR3 is made up of 14 amino acids.

The V gene is TRBV5-6, the J gene TRBJ2-1, with 12 bases identical to TRBD2. The V segment lost 1 base and the J segment 9 bases; nucleotides outside the gene matches: 8. This CDR3 has 16 residues. Germline CDR1 is SGHDT and CDR2 is YYEEEE. The CDR3 DNA follows: TGTGCCAGCAGCTTGACCTGGACTAGCGGGGTACGTGAGCAGTTCTTC. This sequence encodes CASSLTWTSGVREQFF.

The sample holds a few counts of this clonotype. The V and J genes are TRBV7-9 and TRBJ1-4, with a tentative D call TRBD1 (6 bases). Between the trimmed V and J ends, which lost 0 bases and 3 bases, there was a span of 14 bases. The length of the CDR3 is 17 residues. CDR1 is SEHNR, CDR2 FQNEAQ, per germline (reference sequence). The CDR3: CASSLAQGIGANEKLFF. The CDR3 bases are TGTGCCAGCAGCTTAGCTCAGGGGATCGGAGCTAATGAAAAACTGTTTTTT.

The sample holds a few counts of this clonotype. V and J are TRBV29-1 and TRBJ2-3; no firm D call. CDR1 is SQVTM, CDR2 ANQGSEA, per germline. Trimming pared 0 bases from V and 4 bases from J, leaving 8 bases between. The CDR3 has 13 residues. The CDR3 protein is CSVEDRRADTQYF. The CDR3 bases are TGCAGCGTTGAAGACCGTAGGGCAGATACGCAGTATTTT.

This clonotype has just a few counts. The rearrangement joins TRBV5-1 to TRBJ1-1; TRBD1 matches 9 bases. J was trimmed by 5 bases and V by 0 bases; bases with no gene match: 5. CDR1 is SGHRS and CDR2 is YFSETQ in the germline V gene. CDR3 length: 15 residues. The CDR3 region has the DNA TGCGCCAGCAGCTTGGAGGGACAGGGAGGGACTGAAGCTTTCTTT. This codes for CASSLEGQGGTEAFF. Based on the CDR3 plus reference TRBV5-1 and TRBJ1-1, the full variable domain is KAGVTQTPRYLIKTRGQQVTLSCSPISGHRSVSWYQQTPGQGLQFLFEYFSETQRNKGNFPGRFSGRQFSNSRSEMNVSTLELGDSALYLCASSLEGQGGTEAFFGQGTRLTVV.

This clonotype was recorded once. The chain combines TRBV5-1 with TRBJ2-2; TRBD1 matches 8 bases. Germline V gene lookup returns CDR1 SGHRS and CDR2 YFSETQ. The V segment lost 1 base and the J segment 5 bases; nucleotides outside the gene matches: 10. The CDR3 sequence is 17 residues long. Written as DNA, the CDR3 is TGCGCCAGCAGCTTGTCCCCACGAACAGGGGGAACCGGGGAGCTGTTTTTT. Its translation: CASSLSPRTGGTGELFF.

V and J are TRBV29-1 and TRBJ1-2, with D perhaps matching TRBD1 (5 bases). CDR1 and CDR2 from the germline V gene are SQVTM and ANQGSEA. This CDR3 contains 12 residues. Trimming removed 4 bases at V and 4 bases at J, with 10 bases between. CDR3: CSVVEQAYGYTF. In DNA form, the CDR3 reads TGCAGCGTTGTAGAACAGGCCTATGGCTACACCTTC. The full variable domain, with the rest looked up from reference TRBV29-1 and TRBJ1-2, is SAVISQKPSRDICQRGTSLTIQCQVDSQVTMMFWYRQQPGQSLTLIATANQGSEATYESGFVIDKFPISRPNLTFSTLTVSNMSPEDSSIYLCSVVEQAYGYTFGSGTRLTVV.

This sequence joins TRBV2 and TRBJ2-5; D gene uncertain. V lost 3 bases and J 3 bases, leaving 5 bases between the germline ends. The CDR3 spans 12 residues. Germline values: CDR1 SNHLY, CDR2 FYNNEI. The CDR3 sequence: CASSEFKETQYF. The CDR3 region has the DNA TGTGCCAGCAGTGAGTTTAAAGAGACCCAGTACTTC. Full variable domain (missing parts from reference TRBV2 and TRBJ2-5): EPEVTQTPSHQVTQMGQEVILRCVPISNHLYFYWYRQILGQKVEFLVSFYNNEISEKSEIFDDQFSVERPDGSNFTLKIRSTKLEDSAMYFCASSEFKETQYFGPGTRLLVL.

There are a few counts of this clonotype. The rearrangement uses TRBV7-2 and TRBJ2-7, with D perhaps matching TRBD1 or TRBD2 (5 bases each). This CDR3 comprises 13 residues. The V gene's germline CDR1 is SGHTA and CDR2 FQGNSA. V was cut by 1 base and J by 7 bases, with 11 bases left in between. CDR3 DNA sequence: TGTGCCAGCAGCTTAGAAGGGACCTTGGAGCAGTACTTC. This translates into CASSLEGTLEQYF.

This chain links TRBV4-2 with TRBJ2-3; TRBD2 matches at 10 bases. This CDR3 contains 16 residues. The germline V gene has CDR1 LGHNA and CDR2 YNFKEQ. After removal of 0 bases from V and 7 bases from J, the junction contained 7 bases not matched to a gene. CDR3 region: CASSQEPSGGANTQYF. The CDR3, as DNA: TGTGCCAGCAGCCAAGAACCCAGCGGGGGGGCGAATACGCAGTATTTT.

The rearrangement joins TRBV5-1 to TRBJ2-3; 7 bases align to TRBD2. This CDR3 contains 15 residues. After removal of 5 bases from V and 0 bases from J, the junction contained 6 bases not matched to a gene. Germline V gives CDR1 SGHRS, CDR2 YFSETQ. The CDR3 here is CASRNSGFSTDTQYF. The CDR3 DNA reads as TGCGCCAGCAGAAATAGCGGGTTTAGCACAGATACGCAGTATTTT.